Shown below are 32 T cell receptor beta chains from a single sample sequenced in a study of blood T cell repertoires in COVID-19. The data were produced by immunoSEQ multiplex PCR, yet TCRdb's version contains in-frame clones alone and is incomplete. The repertoire holds some 150,000 clones, with around 80% as singletons. Sample: PBMCs or T cells enriched from blood (not recorded which). Every receptor here comes from a woman between 18 and 30 years old who had been exposed to COVID-19.

J is TRBJ1-2 and V is TRBV7-9; 8 nucleotides match TRBD1. The junction had 4 bases not matched to a gene; V was cut back by 3 bases and J by 4 bases. The CDR3 contains 14 residues. CDR1 and CDR2 (germline): SEHNR, FQNEAQ (reference sequence). The CDR3 sequence: CASSFVGQGYGYTF. The DNA of the CDR3 is TGTGCCAGCAGCTTTGTAGGACAGGGCTATGGCTACACCTTC.

V gene TRBV28 combines with J gene TRBJ1-1, with D possibly TRBD1 on 5 matching bases. CDR3 length: 15 residues. The germline V gene has CDR1 MDHEN and CDR2 SYDVKM. Between the trimmed V and J ends, which lost 7 bases and 3 bases, there was a span of 18 bases. For the CDR3, the DNA is TGTGCCAGCACGACCCAGGGCTTAGGGGACACTGAAGCTTTCTTT. This encodes CASTTQGLGDTEAFF.

The rearrangement links TRBV24-1 to TRBJ2-1; D is perhaps TRBD2 (6 bases). Trimming pared 9 bases from V and 2 bases from J, leaving 13 bases between. CDR3 size: 14 residues. From germline, CDR1 is KGHDR and CDR2 SFDVKD. The CDR3 protein is CATSPAGPYNEQFF. The CDR3 coding sequence is TGTGCCACCTCTCCGGCGGGACCCTACAATGAGCAGTTCTTC.

The gene calls are TRBV7-2 and TRBJ2-3, with 12 bases aligning to TRBD2. The V gene's germline CDR1 is SGHTA and CDR2 FQGNSA. V trimming: 0 bases; J trimming: 8 bases; junction bases outside the gene matches: 6. The CDR3 extends over 16 amino acids. CDR3 nucleotides: TGTGCCAGCAGCTTAGCGAGACTAGCGGGGGCAGGTACGCAGTATTTT. Its protein product is CASSLARLAGAGTQYF.

The V call is TRBV4-2, the J call TRBJ2-7; no clear D. Trimming left V 2 bases short and J 6 bases short, with 14 bases between. Per germline, CDR1 LGHNA and CDR2 YNFKEQ. The CDR3 is made up of 14 amino acids. CDR3 sequence (DNA): TGTGCCAGCAGCCAAAACGTAATAGATGGCGAGCAGTACTTC. This gives the protein CASSQNVIDGEQYF.

The rearrangement joins TRBV29-1 to TRBJ1-1; the D is unclear. Trimming removed 6 bases at V and 5 bases at J, with 10 bases between. Germline V gene data show CDR1 as SQVTM and CDR2 as ANQGSEA. The CDR3 has 11 amino acids. CDR3 residues: CSVAGRTEAFF. The CDR3 bases are TGCAGCGTCGCCGGTAGAACTGAAGCTTTCTTT. Full variable domain (outside the CDR3, taken from reference TRBV29-1 and TRBJ1-1): SAVISQKPSRDICQRGTSLTIQCQVDSQVTMMFWYRQQPGQSLTLIATANQGSEATYESGFVIDKFPISRPNLTFSTLTVSNMSPEDSSIYLCSVAGRTEAFFGQGTRLTVV.

This clone was seen more than once but under ten times. V usage is TRBV2 and J usage is TRBJ1-1; 7 bases match TRBD1. Germline V gene data show CDR1 as SNHLY and CDR2 as FYNNEI. The CDR3 has 14 amino acids. Trimming cost V 6 bases and J 0 bases; bases outside gene matches: 4. CDR3 in amino acids: CASRGTVMNTEAFF. The CDR3 bases are TGTGCCAGCAGGGGGACAGTGATGAACACTGAAGCTTTCTTT.

This clone was recorded at least ten times. The rearrangement links TRBV7-3 to TRBJ2-1; TRBD1 aligns across 10 bases. The CDR3 length is 14 residues. Germline V gene lookup returns CDR1 SGHTA and CDR2 FQGTGA. Trimming removed 3 bases from V and 5 bases from J; junction bases left unmatched: 1. CDR3 loop: CASSLGQGNNEQFF. CDR3 in DNA: TGTGCCAGCAGCTTGGGACAGGGGAACAATGAGCAGTTCTTC.

J is TRBJ1-2 and V is TRBV10-3, with unresolved D. Germline V gene sequence: CDR1 ENHRY, CDR2 SYGVKD. The CDR3 consists of 15 residues. Trimming left V 4 bases short and J 2 bases short, with 14 bases between. As DNA, the CDR3 is TGTGCCATCAGTGTGGGTCCGGGAAGAAACTATGGCTACACCTTC. Protein sequence: CAISVGPGRNYGYTF.

CDR3 residues: CASSLGVAGGSEQYF. The DNA of the CDR3 is TGTGCCAGCAGCTTAGGGGTAGCGGGAGGATCCGAGCAGTACTTC. The chain employs TRBV11-2 and TRBJ2-7; 10 positions match TRBD2. Trimming took 1 base from V and 6 from J; bases not matched to a gene: 6. In germline, CDR1 is SGHAT, CDR2 FQNNGV. The CDR3 is 15 amino acids.

The chain is built from TRBV7-2 and TRBJ2-6; D is perhaps TRBD1 (5 bases). CDR3 length: 16 amino acids. With 7 bases removed from V and 2 bases from J, the gap between germline ends came to 15 bases. Germline V gives CDR1 SGHTA, CDR2 FQGNSA. CDR3 DNA: TGTGCCAGCAATAAGGGGTTGGTGGCTGGGGCCAACGTCCTGACTTTC. Protein: CASNKGLVAGANVLTF. Drawing the rest from reference TRBV7-2 and TRBJ2-6, the complete variable domain is GAGVSQSPSNKVTEKGKDVELRCDPISGHTALYWYRQSLGQGLEFLIYFQGNSAPDKSGLPSDRFSAERTGGSVSTLTIQRTQQEDSAVYLCASNKGLVAGANVLTFGAGSRLTVL.

This clone was picked up one time. The CDR3 DNA follows: TGTGCCCTTCCGGGGGGACCTGGAAACACCATATATTTT. Protein product: CALPGGPGNTIYF. This sequence joins TRBV30 and TRBJ1-3, with D tentatively TRBD1 (5 bases). CDR3 size: 13 residues. The V gene lost 8 bases and the J gene lost 2 bases, with 13 bases spanning the gap. Germline-derived CDR1 and CDR2 are GTSNPN and SVGIG (reference sequence).

V gene TRBV5-1 combines with J gene TRBJ2-6; 16 bases line up with TRBD2. J was trimmed by 0 bases and V by 4 bases; bases with no gene match: 4. The V gene's germline CDR1 is SGHRS and CDR2 YFSETQ. This CDR3 contains 19 residues. The CDR3 DNA is TGCGCCAGCAGCACCGGGACTAGCGGGAGGGCCTCTGGGGCCAACGTCCTGACTTTC. It codes for CASSTGTSGRASGANVLTF.

This chain uses TRBV5-1 with TRBJ2-5; D is ambiguous. Deletions cut 0 bases from V and 1 base from J, with 7 bases between. Per the germline V gene, CDR1 is SGHRS and CDR2 is YFSETQ. The CDR3 is made up of 14 amino acids. CDR3 nucleotides: TGCGCCAGCAGCTTGGCATCAATCCAAGAGACCCAGTACTTC. This gives the protein CASSLASIQETQYF.

CDR3 region: CASSSQGGGEAFF. In nucleotides, the CDR3 is TGTGCCAGCAGTTCTCAAGGTGGAGGTGAAGCTTTCTTT. The chain uses TRBV6-2 or TRBV6-3 and TRBJ1-1; D uncertain. V gave up 4 bases and J gave up 7 bases, with 13 bases separating them. Germline assignment: CDR1 MNHEY and CDR2 SVGEGT. CDR3 length: 13 residues.

The V call is TRBV5-8, the J call TRBJ2-7; D not resolved. Germline V gene data show CDR1 as SGHTS and CDR2 as YDEGEE. V gave up 3 bases and J gave up 0 bases, with 4 bases separating them. The CDR3 is 12 residues long. This CDR3 is CASSYSSYEQYF. The CDR3 DNA sequence: TGTGCCAGCAGCTACAGCTCCTACGAGCAGTACTTC. Using reference TRBV5-8 and TRBJ2-7 for the parts outside the CDR3, the full variable domain is EAGVTQSPTHLIKTRGQQATLRCSPISGHTSVYWYQQALGLGLQFLLWYDEGEERNRGNFPPRFSGRQFPNYSSELNVNALELEDSALYLCASSYSSYEQYFGPGTRLTVT.

The chain employs TRBV7-2 and TRBJ2-5; TRBD2 is a possible D gene (7 bases). CDR3 length equals 15 residues. V was clipped by 5 bases and J by 4 bases, with 17 bases between them. Germline V gives CDR1 SGHTA, CDR2 FQGNSA. Written as DNA, the CDR3 is TGTGCCAGCAGCACACCGGGGGGCGGAGCAGAGACCCAGTACTTC. It encodes CASSTPGGGAETQYF.

The V gene is TRBV25-1, the J gene TRBJ2-7, with D hard to call. Trimming pared 3 bases from V and 0 bases from J, leaving 15 bases between. This CDR3 comprises 16 residues. Germline V gene lookup returns CDR1 MGHDK and CDR2 SYGVNS. The CDR3 region has the DNA TGTGCCAGCAGTGACCCCGGGTCCCTAAGCTCCTACGAGCAGTACTTC. Protein product: CASSDPGSLSSYEQYF.

In this sample, this clone turned up a few times. The gene calls are TRBV10-3 and TRBJ1-2, with a possible D match to TRBD1 (6 bases). This CDR3 has 14 residues. Germline loops: CDR1 ENHRY, CDR2 SYGVKD. Trimming cost V 3 bases and J 3 bases, with 11 bases left between them. The CDR3 DNA follows: TGTGCCATCAGTGAAGGTTGGGGGCACTATGGCTACACCTTC. It specifies CAISEGWGHYGYTF.

The gene calls are TRBV14 and TRBJ2-1, with TRBD2 matching 7 bases. The CDR3 covers 15 residues. Germline trimming cut 4 bases from V and 3 bases from J; bases unmatched to any gene: 6. The germline gives CDR1 SGHDN, CDR2 FVKESK. CDR3: CASSPLAGVYNEQFF. CDR3 nucleotides: TGTGCCAGCAGCCCTTTGGCGGGAGTCTACAATGAGCAGTTCTTC.

The gene calls are TRBV4-1 and TRBJ2-7; TRBD1 might be the D (5 bases). CDR3 length: 16 amino acids. Germline loops: CDR1 MGHRA, CDR2 YSYEKL. Trimming took 4 bases from V and 6 from J, leaving 22 bases between them. The CDR3 protein is CASSPSAIGQGSEQYF. The CDR3 nucleotides read TGCGCCAGCAGCCCTTCTGCTATCGGGCAGGGTAGCGAGCAGTACTTC.

The rearrangement uses TRBV3-1 (or the pseudogene TRBV3-2) and TRBJ2-1; 11 positions match TRBD2. This CDR3 has 17 residues. CDR1 and CDR2 (germline): LGHDT, YNNKEL (reference sequence). After removal of 1 base from V and 7 bases from J, the junction contained 9 bases not matched to a gene. For the CDR3, the DNA is TGTGCCAGCAGCCAAGTAACTAGCGGGAGTCGTTGGAATGAGCAGTTCTTC. Residues: CASSQVTSGSRWNEQFF.

This chain connects TRBV19 to TRBJ1-1; 7 bases are a match to TRBD1. Trimming removed 5 bases from V and 4 bases from J; junction bases left unmatched: 7. CDR3 size: 14 residues. CDR1 is LNHDA and CDR2 is SQIVND in the germline V gene (reference sequence). The CDR3 loop is CASSAGQEITEAFF. CDR3 nucleotide sequence: TGTGCCAGTAGTGCCGGACAGGAGATCACTGAAGCTTTCTTT. Complete variable domain (other parts from reference TRBV19 and TRBJ1-1): DGGITQSPKYLFRKEGQNVTLSCEQNLNHDAMYWYRQDPGQGLRLIYYSQIVNDFQKGDIAEGYSVSREKKESFPLTVTSAQKNPTAFYLCASSAGQEITEAFFGQGTRLTVV.

This chain connects TRBV24-1 to TRBJ2-2; 9 bases line up with TRBD1. Germline V gene lookup returns CDR1 KGHDR and CDR2 SFDVKD. The junction had 14 bases not matched to a gene; V was cut back by 0 bases and J by 7 bases. This CDR3 region has 19 residues. The CDR3 DNA is TGTGCCACCAGTGATTTGCGCGAACCGGGACAGGGAAGGAACGGGGAGCTGTTTTTT. It is translated as CATSDLREPGQGRNGELFF.

The table lists this clone with a count of one. V and J are TRBV19 and TRBJ2-1, with D possibly being TRBD2 (5 bases). The CDR3 totals 15 residues. Germline CDR1 and CDR2: LNHDA and SQIVND (reference sequence). The V gene lost 5 bases and the J gene lost 3 bases, with 14 bases spanning the gap. CDR3 protein: CASSPGMSHYNEQFF. Here the CDR3 DNA reads TGTGCCAGTAGTCCCGGGATGAGCCACTACAATGAGCAGTTCTTC.

The CDR3 region is CASRGGVGSGANVLTF. CDR3 in DNA: TGTGCCAGTAGGGGCGGTGTTGGGTCTGGGGCCAACGTCCTGACTTTC. The chain recombines TRBV2 with TRBJ2-6, with a possible D match to TRBD1 (5 bases). The germline V gene has CDR1 SNHLY and CDR2 FYNNEI. The CDR3 has 16 amino acids. Between the trimmed V and J ends, which lost 9 bases and 1 base, there was a span of 16 bases.

The chain couples TRBV2 to TRBJ1-3; D may be TRBD1 (6 bases). This CDR3 comprises 15 residues. V was pared by 5 bases and J by 0 bases, with 11 bases between. The germline gives CDR1 SNHLY, CDR2 FYNNEI. DNA for the CDR3: TGTGCCAGCAGTCTAAGGGACAACTCTGGAAACACCATATATTTT. Residues: CASSLRDNSGNTIYF.

The rearrangement links TRBV30 to TRBJ1-4; no clear D. Germline lookup yields CDR1 GTSNPN and CDR2 SVGIG (reference sequence). This CDR3 contains 12 residues. The V gene lost 2 bases and the J gene lost 8 bases, with 9 bases spanning the gap. The DNA for the CDR3 is TGTGCCTGGAGTAGGGAGGGAGAAAAACTGTTTTTT. Translating gives CAWSREGEKLFF.

The rearrangement joins TRBV11-2 to TRBJ2-7; D not resolved. Germline V gene lookup returns CDR1 SGHAT and CDR2 FQNNGV. The V gene lost 1 base and the J gene lost 3 bases, with 10 bases spanning the gap. The CDR3 totals 14 residues. The CDR3 here is CASSLVGQVYEQYF. CDR3 bases: TGTGCCAGCAGCTTAGTAGGCCAGGTCTACGAGCAGTACTTC.

This rearrangement joins TRBV5-1 to TRBJ1-1, with 12 bases that match TRBD1. J gave up 1 base and V 4 bases, and 5 bases lay outside the gene matches. CDR1 and CDR2 from the germline V gene are SGHRS and YFSETQ. The CDR3 covers 16 residues. CDR3 region: CASSGGQGAGNTEAFF. As DNA, the CDR3 is TGCGCCAGCAGCGGGGGACAGGGGGCGGGGAACACTGAAGCTTTCTTT.

The V and J genes are TRBV6-1 and TRBJ2-3; 12 nucleotides match TRBD2. The V segment lost 4 bases and the J segment 1 base; nucleotides outside the gene matches: 3. The germline V gene has CDR1 MNHNS and CDR2 SASEGT. The CDR3 sequence is 16 residues long. The CDR3 sequence is CASSVSSGGGTDTQYF. The DNA of the CDR3 is TGTGCCAGCAGTGTCTCTAGCGGGGGGGGCACAGATACGCAGTATTTT.

The chain combines TRBV7-9 with TRBJ1-4, with 11 bases aligning to TRBD1. CDR3 length: 15 residues. Germline trimming cut 4 bases from V and 7 bases from J; bases unmatched to any gene: 5. The germline V gene encodes CDR1 SEHNR and CDR2 FQNEAQ (reference sequence). CDR3 protein: CASSSPGTGGEKLFF. DNA for the CDR3: TGTGCCAGCAGCTCCCCCGGGACAGGGGGTGAAAAACTGTTTTTT.